This TCR beta chain was sequenced in a study of Ad26.COV2.S vaccination and SARS-CoV-2 variants. Study-level results: Analyses of TCR breadth and depth may have underestimated total T cell responses.

Stated treatment: roughly 18 received Ad26.COV2.S at low or high dose, single or two shots; a few received placebo; per-sample allocation not given. Sampling was performed 63 days after the first vaccine or placebo injection. Turning to this clone: Antigen unknown.

Sequenced by immunoSEQ multiplex PCR; TCRdb stores in-frame clones only, minus some. The sample has 250,000 to 300,000 clones, roughly 86% seen once. This TCR was sampled from a person aged 18-60 years who received the Ad26.COV2.S COVID-19 vaccine or a placebo. Sequencing was performed on peripheral blood, taken in a trial of Ad26.COV2.S vaccine versus placebo.

The CDR3 nucleotides are TGTGCCAGCAGCCAACGCCGGGACAGGGCGGCCGAGCAGTACTTC. Its protein is CASSQRRDRAAEQYF. The genes are TRBV14 and TRBJ2-7, with 9 bases that match TRBD1. Germline CDR1 reads SGHDN; CDR2 reads FVKESK. The J segment lost 6 bases and the V segment lost 2 bases, leaving 8 bases of the junction unmatched. This CDR3 region has 15 residues. The variable domain in full, with the rest retrieved from reference TRBV14 and TRBJ2-7, is EAGVTQFPSHSVIEKGQTVTLRCDPISGHDNLYWYRRVMGKEIKFLLHFVKESKQDESGMPNNRFLAERTGGTYSTLKVQPAELEDSGVYFCASSQRRDRAAEQYFGPGTRLTVT.